The TCR beta chain described here comes from a study of Ad26.COV2.S vaccination and SARS-CoV-2 variants. Here immunoSEQ multiplex PCR was the method, and the copy in TCRdb shows in-frame clones only, minus some. The sample consists of a few hundred thousand clones, 70% to 90% of them appearing once. Treatment: around 19 received Ad26.COV2.S at low or high dose, single or two shots; about five received placebo; per-sample allocation not given. Samples analyzed were those drawn on day 63 after the first vaccine or placebo injection. An adult donor aged 18-55 years was enrolled in Boston. With 6 bases removed from V and 0 bases from J, the gap between germline ends came to 9 bases. This CDR3 comprises 14 residues. CDR1 and CDR2 from the germline V gene are SNHLY and FYNNEI. Overall study findings and caveats: Spike-specific responses of CD8+ and CD4+ T cells were reported to display substantial breadth after vaccination.

Notes on this clone: Its antigen remains unknown.

The TCR sequence derives from a person aged 18 to 65 who received the Ad26.COV2.S COVID-19 vaccine or a placebo. Source: peripheral blood, taken in a trial of Ad26.COV2.S vaccine versus placebo. This chain uses TRBV2 with TRBJ1-5; D not resolved. The DNA of the CDR3 is TGTGCCAGCAGGAACACAGTTAGCAATCAGCCCCAGCATTTT. It yields the protein CASRNTVSNQPQHF.